These 12 T cell receptor beta chains originate from one sample sequenced in a study of cytomegalovirus exposure and HLA in healthy donors. 13 Jbeta primers and 60 Vbeta primers were used for the PCR. Assay used: immunoSEQ multiplex PCR; TCRdb lists only in-frame clones, some missing. This sample has about 180,000 clones; 60% to 80% occur once, and the top ten carry around 2.4%. Sequenced sample: PBMCs. The receptors were sampled from a man between 60 and 75 years old in good health and CMV-seronegative.

The gene calls are TRBV4-1 and TRBJ1-2; 7 nucleotides align to TRBD1. The length of the CDR3 is 13 residues. V shed 1 base, J shed 5 bases, and the junction held 1 base outside the gene matches. Germline V gives CDR1 MGHRA, CDR2 YSYEKL. In nucleotides, the CDR3 is TGCGCCAGCAGCCAAGCCAGGGGGTATGGCTACACCTTC. This encodes CASSQARGYGYTF.

As concerns this clone: The germline gene is not matched at one end of the junction; a read error may be the cause. J is TRBJ2-1 and V is TRBV5-4; 9 nucleotides line up with TRBD1. Looked up from germline, CDR1 is SGHNT and CDR2 is YYREEE (reference sequence). CDR3 size: 15 residues. CDR3 coding DNA: TGTGCCTGCAGCTTGGACAGGGGCATCTACAATGAGCAGTTCTTC. Translated, it gives CACSLDRGIYNEQFF.

The genes are TRBV5-6 and TRBJ1-2; maybe TRBD1 (6 bases). V lost 2 bases and J lost 7, with 21 bases in between. Germline CDR1 SGHDT, CDR2 YYEEEE. This CDR3 is built from 16 residues. In DNA, the CDR3 is TGTGCCAGCAGCTTTCGGACAGTGGGGACCGATAGTGGCTACACCTTC. Its protein is CASSFRTVGTDSGYTF.

V usage is TRBV5-1 and J usage is TRBJ2-5; D perhaps matches TRBD2 (7 bases). Germline CDR1 reads SGHRS; CDR2 reads YFSETQ. V was pared by 2 bases and J by 1 base, with 12 bases between. The CDR3 sequence is 15 residues long. The CDR3 DNA follows: TGCGCCAGCAGCTTCCGCGGGGGCCGCCAAGAGACCCAGTACTTC. Residues: CASSFRGGRQETQYF.

This rearrangement joins TRBV11-2 to TRBJ2-5; D is perhaps TRBD1 (6 bases). V dropped 1 base and J dropped 1 base, with 7 bases sitting between them. The germline gives CDR1 SGHAT, CDR2 FQNNGV. The CDR3 consists of 14 residues. As DNA, the CDR3 is TGTGCCAGCAGCTTAGTGGGGGCCCAAGAGACCCAGTACTTC. Its protein product is CASSLVGAQETQYF.

The chain employs TRBV29-1 and TRBJ1-1; TRBD1 agrees at 9 bases. The CDR3 has 14 amino acids. V lost 3 bases, J lost 5 bases, and 7 bases stayed unmatched. CDR1 and CDR2 from the germline V gene are SQVTM and ANQGSEA. The CDR3 spells CSVDLGTGRTEAFF. CDR3 nucleotides: TGCAGCGTTGACCTCGGGACAGGGAGAACTGAAGCTTTCTTT.

The rearrangement links TRBV2 to TRBJ1-6; no firm D call. The CDR3 length is 13 residues. Germline CDR1 SNHLY, CDR2 FYNNEI. Trimming left V 7 bases short and J 7 bases short, with 11 bases between. The CDR3 sequence is CASIGGRNSPLHF. The CDR3 DNA is TGTGCCAGCATAGGCGGAAGAAATTCACCCCTCCACTTT.

The table lists this clone with a few counts. The chain recombines TRBV5-4 with TRBJ1-2, with D possibly matching TRBD1 (5 bases). The CDR3 is made up of 13 amino acids. V was clipped by 4 bases and J by 7 bases, with 14 bases between them. Germline CDR1 and CDR2: SGHNT and YYREEE (reference sequence). This CDR3 reads CASSPGREAGYTF. DNA for the CDR3: TGTGCCAGCAGCCCCGGCAGGGAGGCTGGCTACACCTTC.

The rearrangement uses TRBV5-5 and TRBJ1-2, with no clear D. Per germline, CDR1 SGHKS and CDR2 YYEKEE (reference sequence). The germline V and J ends were trimmed by 0 bases and 2 bases, with 11 bases remaining between them. CDR3 length: 15 residues. CDR3 DNA sequence: TGTGCCAGCAGCTTGGTCCAACTATCCAACTATGGCTACACCTTC. The encoded protein is CASSLVQLSNYGYTF.

CDR3 DNA: TGCAGCGTTAAACCGGGACAGGGGTATTATGGCTACACCTTC. Translated, it gives CSVKPGQGYYGYTF. The chain employs TRBV29-1 and TRBJ1-2; TRBD1 matches 10 bases. Germline trimming cut 5 bases from V and 5 bases from J; bases unmatched to any gene: 8. Germline CDR1 is SQVTM and CDR2 is ANQGSEA. The CDR3 has 14 amino acids.

This clone was seen a few times. The rearrangement joins TRBV7-6 to TRBJ2-3; D is uncertain. This CDR3 has 16 amino acids. The germline V gene encodes CDR1 SGHVS and CDR2 FNYEAQ. The V and J ends lost 0 bases and 0 bases respectively, with 10 bases between them. For the CDR3, the DNA is TGTGCCAGCAGCTTAGCACCTGGGCCTAGCACAGATACGCAGTATTTT. Amino acid sequence: CASSLAPGPSTDTQYF. Together with reference TRBV7-6 and TRBJ2-3, the CDR3 gives the full variable domain: GAGVSQSPRYKVTKRGQDVALRCDPISGHVSLYWYRQALGQGPEFLTYFNYEAQQDKSGLPNDRFSAERPEGSISTLTIQRTEQRDSAMYRCASSLAPGPSTDTQYFGPGTRLTVL.

This clone was detected only once. This chain connects TRBV7-8 to TRBJ2-3; D possibly corresponds to TRBD2 (6 bases). V shed 3 bases and J shed 5 bases, with 12 bases lying between them. Germline-derived CDR1 and CDR2 are SGHVS and FQNEAQ. This CDR3 is 14 amino acids long. CDR3 DNA sequence: TGTGCCAGCAGCTTCGGGGGACGAGTAGATACGCAGTATTTT. Encoded protein: CASSFGGRVDTQYF.